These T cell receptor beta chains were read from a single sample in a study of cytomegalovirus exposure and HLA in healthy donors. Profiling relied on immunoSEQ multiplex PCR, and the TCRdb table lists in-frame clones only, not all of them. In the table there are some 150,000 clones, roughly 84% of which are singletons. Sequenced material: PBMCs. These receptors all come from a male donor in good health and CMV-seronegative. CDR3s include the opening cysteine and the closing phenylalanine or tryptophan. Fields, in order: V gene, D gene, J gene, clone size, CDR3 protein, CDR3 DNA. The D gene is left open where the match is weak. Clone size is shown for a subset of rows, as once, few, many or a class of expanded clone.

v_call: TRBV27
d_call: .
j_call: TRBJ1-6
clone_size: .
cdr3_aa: CASSPYRGNSPLHF
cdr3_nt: TGTGCCAGCAGTCCCTATCGGGGGAATTCACCCCTCCACTTT

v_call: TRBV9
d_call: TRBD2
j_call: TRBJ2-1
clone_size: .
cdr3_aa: CASARGAGGRKVDNEQFF
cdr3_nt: TGTGCCAGCGCCCGGGGGGCGGGAGGGCGCAAGGTAGACAATGAGCAGTTCTTC

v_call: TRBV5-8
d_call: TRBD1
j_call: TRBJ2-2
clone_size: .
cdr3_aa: CASSFPGQANTGELFF
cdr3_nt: TGTGCCAGCAGCTTTCCGGGACAGGCGAACACCGGGGAGCTGTTTTTT

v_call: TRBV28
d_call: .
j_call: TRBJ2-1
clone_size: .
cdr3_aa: CASSSLLPSYNEQFF
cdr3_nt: TGTGCCAGCAGTTCGTTACTACCCTCTTACAATGAGCAGTTCTTC

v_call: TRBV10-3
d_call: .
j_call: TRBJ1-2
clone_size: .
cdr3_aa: CAISESRELFLYTF
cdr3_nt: TGTGCCATCAGTGAGTCTCGAGAGCTGTTCCTCTACACCTTC

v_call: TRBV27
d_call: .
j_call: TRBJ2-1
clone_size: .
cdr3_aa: CASSPLALASYNEQFF
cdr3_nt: TGTGCCAGCAGTCCTCTAGCCCTTGCGTCCTACAATGAGCAGTTCTTC

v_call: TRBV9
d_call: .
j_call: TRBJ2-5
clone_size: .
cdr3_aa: CASSVGDWESGEQYF
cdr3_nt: TGTGCCAGCAGCGTAGGGGACTGGGAATCGGGTGAGCAGTACTTC

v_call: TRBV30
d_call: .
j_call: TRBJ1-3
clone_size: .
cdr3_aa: CAWSVPGGAIYF
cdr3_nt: TGTGCCTGGAGTGTACCGGGCGGGGCCATATATTTT

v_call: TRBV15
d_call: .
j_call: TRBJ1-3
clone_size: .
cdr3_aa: CATSRVGVSGNTIYF
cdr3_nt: TGTGCCACCAGCAGAGTTGGAGTCTCTGGAAACACCATATATTTT

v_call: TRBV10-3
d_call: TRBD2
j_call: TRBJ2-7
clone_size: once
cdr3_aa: CAISDSGSRTYEQYF
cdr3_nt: TGTGCCATCAGCGATAGCGGGAGCCGCACCTACGAGCAGTACTTC

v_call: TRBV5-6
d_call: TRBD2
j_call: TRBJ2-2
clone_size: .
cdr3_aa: CASSLGLAGVTGELFF
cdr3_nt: TGTGCCAGCAGCTTGGGGCTAGCGGGAGTTACCGGGGAGCTGTTTTTT

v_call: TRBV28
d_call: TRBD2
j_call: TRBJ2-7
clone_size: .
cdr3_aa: CASSLSPSGTYEQYF
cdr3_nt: TGTGCCAGCAGTTTAAGCCCTAGCGGAACCTACGAGCAGTACTTC

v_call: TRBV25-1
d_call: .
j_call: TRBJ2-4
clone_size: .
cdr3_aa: CASSEYNSIQYF
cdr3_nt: TGTGCCAGCAGTGAATATAATAGCATTCAGTACTTC

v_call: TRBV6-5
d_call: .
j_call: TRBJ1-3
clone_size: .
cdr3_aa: CASSYSRGYSGNTIYF
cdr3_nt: TGTGCCAGCAGTTACTCGAGAGGATACTCTGGAAACACCATATATTTT

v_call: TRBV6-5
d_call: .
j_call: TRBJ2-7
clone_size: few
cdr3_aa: CASSQGAYTGEQYF
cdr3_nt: TGTGCCAGCAGCCAGGGCGCATATACCGGCGAGCAGTACTTC

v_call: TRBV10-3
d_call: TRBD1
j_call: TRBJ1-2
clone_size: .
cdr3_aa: CAISPGQGTGGYTF
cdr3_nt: TGTGCCATCAGCCCAGGACAGGGAACGGGTGGCTACACCTTC

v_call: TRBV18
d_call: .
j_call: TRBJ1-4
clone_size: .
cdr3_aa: CASSPGGATNEKLFF
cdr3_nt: TGTGCCAGCTCACCAGGGGGCGCCACTAATGAAAAACTGTTTTTT

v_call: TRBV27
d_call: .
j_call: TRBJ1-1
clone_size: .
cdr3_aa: CASSLWGEPHTEAFF
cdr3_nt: TGTGCCAGCAGTCTTTGGGGGGAACCTCACACTGAAGCTTTCTTT

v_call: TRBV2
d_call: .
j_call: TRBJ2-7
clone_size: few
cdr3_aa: CASTGTAWEQYF
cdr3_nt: TGTGCCAGCACCGGGACTGCGTGGGAGCAGTACTTC

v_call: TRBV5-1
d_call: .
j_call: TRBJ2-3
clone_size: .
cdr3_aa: CASSLGGLRRGTDTQYF
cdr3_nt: TGCGCCAGCAGCTTGGGTGGACTTCGCAGGGGTACAGATACGCAGTATTTT

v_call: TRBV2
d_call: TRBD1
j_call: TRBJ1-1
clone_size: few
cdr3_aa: CASRGQGNTEAFF
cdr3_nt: TGTGCCAGCAGAGGACAGGGGAACACTGAAGCTTTCTTT

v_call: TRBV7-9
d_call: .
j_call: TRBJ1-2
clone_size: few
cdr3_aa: CSSSLGLAEPNYGYTF
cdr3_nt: TGTTCCAGCAGCTTAGGGCTGGCAGAACCTAACTATGGCTACACCTTC

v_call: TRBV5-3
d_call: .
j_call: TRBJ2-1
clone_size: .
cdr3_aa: CARSYRIARYNEQFF
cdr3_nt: TGTGCCAGAAGCTACAGGATCGCTAGGTACAATGAGCAGTTCTTC

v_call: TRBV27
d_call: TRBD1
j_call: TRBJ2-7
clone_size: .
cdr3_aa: CASSFGTGGYEQYF
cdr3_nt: TGTGCCAGCAGTTTCGGGACAGGGGGCTACGAGCAGTACTTC

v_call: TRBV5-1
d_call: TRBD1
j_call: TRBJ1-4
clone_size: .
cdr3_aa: CASSFGTDNEKLFF
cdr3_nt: TGCGCCAGCAGCTTCGGGACAGACAATGAAAAACTGTTTTTT

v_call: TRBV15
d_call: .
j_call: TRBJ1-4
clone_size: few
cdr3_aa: CATSGEGAGHEKLFF
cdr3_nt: TGTGCCACCAGCGGAGAAGGAGCGGGACACGAAAAACTGTTTTTT

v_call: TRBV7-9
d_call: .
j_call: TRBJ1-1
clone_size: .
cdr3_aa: CASSLGGAGNTEAFF
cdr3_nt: TGTGCCAGCAGCCTAGGGGGTGCGGGAAACACTGAAGCTTTCTTT

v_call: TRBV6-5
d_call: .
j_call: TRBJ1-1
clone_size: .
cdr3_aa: CASSPPGWEGAEAFF
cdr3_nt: TGTGCCAGCAGTCCCCCGGGTTGGGAAGGGGCTGAAGCTTTCTTT

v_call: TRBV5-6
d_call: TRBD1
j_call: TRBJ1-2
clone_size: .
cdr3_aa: CASSYGAGGAGYTF
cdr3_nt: TGTGCCAGCAGCTACGGGGCAGGGGGTGCGGGCTACACCTTC

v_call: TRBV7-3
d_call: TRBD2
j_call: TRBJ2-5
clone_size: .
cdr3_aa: CASSTAGGGETQYF
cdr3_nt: TGTGCCAGCAGCACCGCTGGGGGAGGGGAGACCCAGTACTTC

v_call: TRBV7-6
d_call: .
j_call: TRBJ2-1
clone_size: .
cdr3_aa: CASSSGWDEQFF
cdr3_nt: TGTGCCAGCAGCTCGGGGTGGGATGAGCAGTTCTTC

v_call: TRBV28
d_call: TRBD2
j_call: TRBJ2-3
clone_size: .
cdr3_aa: CASSLSLAGGPLDTQYF
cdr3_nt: TGTGCCAGCAGTTTATCCCTAGCGGGAGGGCCGTTGGATACGCAGTATTTT

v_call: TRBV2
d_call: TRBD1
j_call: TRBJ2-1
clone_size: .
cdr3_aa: CASSLAGGRNEQFF
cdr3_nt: TGTGCCAGCAGTCTGGCAGGGGGTAGAAATGAGCAGTTCTTC

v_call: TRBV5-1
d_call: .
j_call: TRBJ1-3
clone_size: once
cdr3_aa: CASSLGQRGAGNTIYF
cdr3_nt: TGCGCCAGCAGCTTGGGTCAGCGGGGCGCTGGAAACACCATATATTTT

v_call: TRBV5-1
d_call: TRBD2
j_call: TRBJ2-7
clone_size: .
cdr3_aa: CASSLVASGVSASYEQYF
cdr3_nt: TGCGCCAGCAGCTTGGTTGCTAGCGGGGTATCCGCCTCCTACGAGCAGTACTTC

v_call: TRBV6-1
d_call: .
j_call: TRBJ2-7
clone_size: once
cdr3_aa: CASSEPPGRVRYEQYF
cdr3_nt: TGTGCCAGCAGTGAACCCCCCGGCAGGGTCAGGTACGAGCAGTACTTC

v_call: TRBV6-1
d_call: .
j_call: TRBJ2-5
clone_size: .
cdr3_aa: CASSEGVITGRSVETQYF
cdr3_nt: TGTGCCAGCAGTGAAGGGGTAATTACAGGCCGGAGTGTAGAGACCCAGTACTTC

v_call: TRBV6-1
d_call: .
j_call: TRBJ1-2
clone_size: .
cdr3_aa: CASSEGRGAGGYTF
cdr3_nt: TGTGCCAGCAGTGAAGGCCGGGGGGCTGGGGGCTACACCTTC

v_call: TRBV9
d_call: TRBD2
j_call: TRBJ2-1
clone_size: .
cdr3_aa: CASTSGRDDARNEQFF
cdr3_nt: TGTGCCAGCACCTCGGGGAGGGACGATGCTAGGAATGAGCAGTTCTTC

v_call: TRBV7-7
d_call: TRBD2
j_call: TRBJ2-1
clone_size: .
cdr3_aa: CASSPGTSANSEQFF
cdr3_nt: TGTGCCAGCAGCCCCGGGACTAGCGCCAATAGTGAGCAGTTCTTC

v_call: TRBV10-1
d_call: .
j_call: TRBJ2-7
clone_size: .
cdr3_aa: CASSVNPGEQYF
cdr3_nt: TGCGCCAGCAGTGTGAACCCGGGCGAGCAGTACTTC

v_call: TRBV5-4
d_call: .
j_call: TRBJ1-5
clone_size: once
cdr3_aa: CASSRGGGDQPQHF
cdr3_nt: TGTGCCAGCAGCAGGGGGGGTGGGGATCAGCCCCAGCATTTT